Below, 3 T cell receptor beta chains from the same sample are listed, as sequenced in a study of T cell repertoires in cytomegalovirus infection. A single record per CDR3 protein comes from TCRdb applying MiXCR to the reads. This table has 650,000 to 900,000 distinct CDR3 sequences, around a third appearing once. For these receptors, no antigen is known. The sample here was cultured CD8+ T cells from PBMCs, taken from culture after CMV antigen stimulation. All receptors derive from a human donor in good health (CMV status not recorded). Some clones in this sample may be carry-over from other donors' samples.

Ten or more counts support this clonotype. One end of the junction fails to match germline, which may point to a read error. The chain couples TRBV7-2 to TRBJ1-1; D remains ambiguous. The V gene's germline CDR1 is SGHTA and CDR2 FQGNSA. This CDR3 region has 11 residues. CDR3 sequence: CASLKRGSVTF. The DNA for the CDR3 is TGTGCCAGCTTAAAGCGAGGATCCGTGACTTTT.

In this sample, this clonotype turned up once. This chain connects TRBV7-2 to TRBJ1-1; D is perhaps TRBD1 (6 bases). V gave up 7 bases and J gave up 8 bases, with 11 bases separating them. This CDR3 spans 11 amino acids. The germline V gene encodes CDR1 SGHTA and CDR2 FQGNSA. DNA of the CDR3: TGTGCCAGCATAGAGGGGGGGGAAGCTTTCTTT. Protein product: CASIEGGEAFF.

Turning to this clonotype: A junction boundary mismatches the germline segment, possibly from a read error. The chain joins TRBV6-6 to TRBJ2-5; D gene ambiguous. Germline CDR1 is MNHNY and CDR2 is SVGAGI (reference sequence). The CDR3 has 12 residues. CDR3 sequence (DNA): TGTGCCAACAGTTACTCGATAGAGACCCAGTACTTC. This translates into CANSYSIETQYF.